This TCR beta chain was found in a study of shared clonotypes between healthy human individuals. Study-level information: Every donor yielded three CD4 naive, three CD4 memory, two CD8 naive and one CD8 memory plate.

A single count supports this clone. Germline assignment: CDR1 SGHVS and CDR2 FNYEAQ. The CDR3 runs to 12 residues. Trimming took 5 bases from V and 7 from J; bases not matched to a gene: 5. The protocol was immunoSEQ multiplex PCR, while the TCRdb copy is restricted to in-frame clones and leaves out a portion. The sample shows approximately 700,000 clones, about three quarters of them seen only once. The rearrangement uses TRBV7-6 and TRBJ2-7; 7 positions agree with TRBD1. This TCR derives from a woman under 40 in good health. Sample: memory CD4+ T cells sorted from blood. This sample's subset: CD45RA-negative fraction. Here the CDR3 reads CASSRQGWEQYF. CDR3 DNA: TGTGCCAGCAGCCGACAGGGTTGGGAGCAGTACTTC.